A selection of T cell receptor beta chains follows, all from one sample in a study of blood T cells in healthy people across ages. Using its own MiXCR run on the 5' RACE reads, TCRdb lists one record per CDR3 protein. Found here are hundreds of thousands of distinct CDR3 sequences, roughly 43% of them singletons; the top ten hold around a fifth. The sequencing input was blood. The receptors originated from a woman aged 55-70 years in good health. CDR3s include the opening cysteine and the closing phenylalanine or tryptophan. The order of the fields is clone size, J gene, V gene, D gene, CDR3 DNA, CDR3 protein. D genes are given only for firm matches. Clone size, where shown, is once, few, many, or a class for clones that have expanded.

-	TRBJ2-4	TRBV12-3/TRBV12-4	-	TGTGCCAGCAGTTTTCCCCTAGCCAAAAACATTCAGTACTTC	CASSFPLAKNIQYF
few	TRBJ1-1	TRBV3-1	TRBD1	TGTGCCAGCAGTATGATCGGGACAGGGGGGACTGAAGCTTTCTTT	CASSMIGTGGTEAFF
-	TRBJ2-1	TRBV6-2/TRBV6-3	TRBD1	TGTGCCAGCAGCCTCCGGGACAGAGCCTACAATAAGCAGTTCTTC	CASSLRDRAYNKQFF
-	TRBJ2-5	TRBV20-1	-	TGCAGTGCTCAGAACACCCAAGAGACCCAGTACTTC	CSAQNTQETQYF
-	TRBJ2-7	TRBV12-3/TRBV12-4	-	TGTGCCAGCAGCCTACCAGGGAGCTCCTACAATGAGCAGTACTTC	CASSLPGSSYNEQYF
few	TRBJ2-1	TRBV12-3/TRBV12-4	-	TGTGCCAGCAGCAAGGCTGACAATGAGCAGTTCTTC	CASSKADNEQFF
few	TRBJ1-2	TRBV10-3	-	TGTGCCATCACTGAGACTGGGGGAGGCTACACCTTC	CAITETGGGYTF
many	TRBJ2-5	TRBV9	-	TGTGCCAGCAGCGTAGCTGTCGGGGAGACCCAGTACTTC	CASSVAVGETQYF
few	TRBJ2-7	TRBV20-1	TRBD2	TGCAGTGAGCTCAAAGCGGGGAGCTCCTACGAGCAGTACTTC	CSELKAGSSYEQYF
few	TRBJ2-1	TRBV3-1	TRBD2	TGTGCCAGCAGCCAAGCTAGCGGGGGAAACAATGAGCAGTTCTTC	CASSQASGGNNEQFF
-	TRBJ2-1	TRBV18	-	TGTGCCAGCTCACCACGGACGGGAGTGTACAATGAGCAGTTCTTC	CASSPRTGVYNEQFF
few	TRBJ2-7	TRBV30	TRBD1	TGTGCCTGGAGCATTTCGACAGGGACCTACGAGCAGTACTTC	CAWSISTGTYEQYF
-	TRBJ2-4	TRBV3-1	-	TGTGCCAGCAGCCAAGGGGGTCTGGGGGAGCAGTACTTC	CASSQGGLGEQYF
few	TRBJ2-7	TRBV12-3/TRBV12-4	TRBD2	TGTGCCAGCATTGCGACGGGGGGAAACTACGAGCAGTACTTC	CASIATGGNYEQYF
few	TRBJ2-5	TRBV7-2	-	TGTGCCAGCAGCTTTAGTGACGGGAGCGGCCAAGAGACCCAGTACTTC	CASSFSDGSGQETQYF
-	TRBJ2-3	TRBV12-3/TRBV12-4	TRBD1	TGTGCCAGCAGTTTCGGTTTTCAGGGGGCTACGCAGTATTTT	CASSFGFQGATQYF
few	TRBJ2-7	TRBV20-1	-	TGCAGTGCTAGAGTCGCCGTTAACTCCTACGAGCAGTACTTC	CSARVAVNSYEQYF
-	TRBJ2-7	TRBV6-2/TRBV6-3	-	TGTGCCAGCAGTTACTCGGGCCCCCCGGGGGTCTACCCCTACGAGCAGTACTTC	CASSYSGPPGVYPYEQYF
few	TRBJ2-3	TRBV4-2	TRBD1	TGTGCCAGCAGCCAAGGAGGCGGACAGGGGAGCACAGATACGCAGTATTTT	CASSQGGGQGSTDTQYF
-	TRBJ1-5	TRBV2	TRBD1	TGTGCCAGCACCCAACAGGAGGGGGCTTCGCAGCCCCAGCATTTT	CASTQQEGASQPQHF
many	TRBJ2-6	TRBV20-1	-	TGCAGTGCTAGAGCCTCCCAGGCGGATTACTCTGGGGCCAACGTCCTGACTTTC	CSARASQADYSGANVLTF
-	TRBJ2-4	TRBV3-1	-	TGTGCCAGCAGCCATAATTCCGGGGCGACCACCTACGCGCAGTACTTC	CASSHNSGATTYAQYF
-	TRBJ2-1	TRBV15	TRBD2	TGTGCCACCAGCAGAGATCAACTAGCGAGCAATGAGCAGTTCTTC	CATSRDQLASNEQFF
few	TRBJ2-2	TRBV4-3	TRBD2	TGCGCCAGCAGCCGCCGACTAGCGGGAGGCACCGGGGAGCTGTTTTTT	CASSRRLAGGTGELFF
-	TRBJ2-7	TRBV3-1	TRBD1	TGTGCCAGCAGCCAATTGACAGGGGACAATGAGCAGTACTTC	CASSQLTGDNEQYF
-	TRBJ2-2	TRBV6-2/TRBV6-3	-	TGTGCCAGCAGTTACTCGGCTACGTCCGGGGAGCTGTTTTTT	CASSYSATSGELFF
-	TRBJ2-5	TRBV28	TRBD1	TGTGCCAGCAGGCCGAGGTTCCAGGGGGCTGGAGAGACCCAGTACTTC	CASRPRFQGAGETQYF
few	TRBJ1-1	TRBV29-1	-	TGCAGCGTAATAGGGCAGAACACTGAAGCTTTCTTT	CSVIGQNTEAFF
-	TRBJ2-3	TRBV6-5	TRBD1	TGTGCCAGCAGTGACAGGGACAGGGAGGATACGCAGTATTTT	CASSDRDREDTQYF
-	TRBJ2-7	TRBV9	-	TGTGCCAGCAGCGTAGTGGAGAGCTCCTACGAGCAGTACTTC	CASSVVESSYEQYF
once	TRBJ1-4	TRBV9	-	TGTGCCAGCAGCGTCGGGCAGGGAGTTGAAAAACTGTTTTTT	CASSVGQGVEKLFF
-	TRBJ2-5	TRBV4-2	-	TGTGCCAGCAGCCAAGATCTAACCGTCCAAGAGACCCAGTACTTC	CASSQDLTVQETQYF
-	TRBJ1-5	TRBV15	-	TGTGCCACCAGCATGGACGGGAATAGCAATCAGCCCCAGCATTTT	CATSMDGNSNQPQHF
few	TRBJ2-2	TRBV6-5	TRBD2	TGTGCCAGCAGTCGAAGCGGGGTCGACACCGGGGAGCTGTTTTTT	CASSRSGVDTGELFF
-	TRBJ1-2	TRBV7-9	TRBD1	TGTGCCAGCAGCTTGGGGACAGGAAATAATGGCTACACCTTC	CASSLGTGNNGYTF
-	TRBJ2-7	TRBV5-1	-	TGCGCCAGCAGCTTTGCAGGGGATTTCGATGAGCAGTACTTC	CASSFAGDFDEQYF
-	TRBJ2-1	TRBV2	TRBD2	TGTGCCAGCAGTGAAGTCAGGCGGGGGGAGCAGTTCTTC	CASSEVRRGEQFF
-	TRBJ1-5	TRBV6-1	-	TGTGCCAGCAGTGAAGAGGCAGGGGCGGTGAGTCAGCCCCAGCATTTT	CASSEEAGAVSQPQHF
-	TRBJ2-2	TRBV7-2	-	TGTGCCAGCAGCTTAGGGCGGGGCGACACCGGGGAGCTGTTTTTT	CASSLGRGDTGELFF
few	TRBJ2-4	TRBV12-3/TRBV12-4	TRBD1	TGTGCCAGCAGTCCCGGGACAGGTGGATCTTCCCGGAACATTCAGTACTTC	CASSPGTGGSSRNIQYF
-	TRBJ2-3	TRBV7-3	-	TGTGCCAGCAGCGACCGGGACTCTCCTGGCACAGATACGCAGTATTTT	CASSDRDSPGTDTQYF
-	TRBJ2-6	TRBV7-9	-	TGTGCCAGCAGCTTATTGCCCCCCGGCAGCGCCGCCTCTGGGGCCAACGTCCTGACTTTC	CASSLLPPGSAASGANVLTF
-	TRBJ2-7	TRBV12-3/TRBV12-4	-	TGTGCCAGCAGTTCGGTGGAGGAGGCCCGCTACGAGCAGTACTTC	CASSSVEEARYEQYF
-	TRBJ2-5	TRBV7-9	-	TGTGCCAGCAGCTTAGTAATGTCTGAGCAGTACTTC	CASSLVMSEQYF
few	TRBJ1-2	TRBV5-1	TRBD1	TGCGCCAGCAGCACCCGGACAGGGTCGCTCTATGGCTACACCTTC	CASSTRTGSLYGYTF
-	TRBJ2-7	TRBV28	TRBD1	TGTGCCAGCACCTCACGGGGAGGACAGGGTACCTACGAGCAGTACTTC	CASTSRGGQGTYEQYF
few	TRBJ2-4	TRBV6-6	-	TGTGCCAGCAGCCCCAACAGGGCATCAAACATTCAGTACTTC	CASSPNRASNIQYF